A selection of T cell receptor beta chains follows, all from one sample in a study of T cell changes during pregnancy in multiple sclerosis. The protocol was immunoSEQ multiplex PCR, while the TCRdb copy is restricted to in-frame clones and leaves out a portion. The top ten hold 2% to 3% of the sample, which has about 67,000 clones, about 89% seen once. The specimen comprised peripheral blood, sampled in the first trimester of pregnancy. These receptors were obtained from a female donor with multiple sclerosis, enrolled in a pregnancy study. Both conserved end residues are part of each CDR3. The D gene is left open where the match is weak. The size entry is marked missing in some rows and otherwise reads once, few, many or a size class.

. TRBJ2-2 . 16 TRBV9 CASSVDPGTNTGELFF TGTGCCAGCAGCGTAGATCCGGGGACGAACACCGGGGAGCTGTTTTTT
once TRBJ1-2 . 13 TRBV7-2 CASSSGLPLGYTF TGTGCCAGCAGTTCAGGGCTTCCGCTGGGCTACACCTTC
once TRBJ2-2 TRBD2 16 TRBV9 CASSVGTAGLTGELFF TGTGCCAGCAGCGTAGGCACAGCGGGGCTTACCGGGGAGCTGTTTTTT
. TRBJ1-5 . 15 TRBV19 CASSFWENSNQPQHF TGTGCCAGTAGTTTTTGGGAGAATAGCAATCAGCCCCAGCATTTT
. TRBJ1-1 . 14 TRBV5-1 CASSFNGGPTEAFF TGCGCCAGCAGCTTCAACGGGGGTCCTACTGAAGCTTTCTTT
. TRBJ2-7 TRBD1 14 TRBV7-2 CASSYGQGGYEQYF TGTGCCAGCAGCTATGGACAGGGAGGCTACGAGCAGTACTTC
. TRBJ1-1 . 15 TRBV4-1 CASSHMLDGDTEAFF TGCGCCAGCAGCCACATGTTAGACGGAGACACTGAAGCTTTCTTT
. TRBJ1-5 TRBD1 14 TRBV7-2 CASGRQGRGEPQHF TGTGCCAGCGGACGACAGGGTAGGGGAGAGCCCCAGCATTTT
few TRBJ1-5 . 12 TRBV2 CACSRGNQPQHF TGTGCCTGCAGTCGGGGAAATCAGCCCCAGCATTTT
. TRBJ1-4 . 15 TRBV10-3 CAISESYAGNEKLFF TGTGCCATCAGTGAGTCTTATGCGGGGAATGAAAAACTGTTTTTT
. TRBJ1-2 TRBD1 14 TRBV5-4 CASSPRTGSIGYTF TGTGCCAGCAGCCCCAGGACAGGGTCGATAGGCTACACCTTC
. TRBJ1-2 . 16 TRBV6-4 CASSDSNSQGLYGYTF TGTGCCAGCAGTGACTCGAACTCACAGGGTCTGTATGGCTACACCTTC
. TRBJ2-1 . 14 TRBV5-4 CASSLAGDMNEQFF TGTGCCAGCAGCTTGGCCGGGGACATGAATGAGCAGTTCTTC
. TRBJ2-7 TRBD2 15 TRBV7-2 CASSLAGGGAYEQYF TGTGCCAGCAGCTTAGCTGGCGGGGGTGCCTACGAGCAGTACTTC
. TRBJ2-2 TRBD1 16 TRBV5-1 CASSLEGTENTGELFF TGCGCCAGCAGCTTGGAGGGGACAGAGAACACCGGGGAGCTGTTTTTT
. TRBJ2-1 . 15 TRBV5-4 CASSSGAGDLNEQFF TGTGCCAGCAGCTCGGGGGCGGGAGACTTGAATGAGCAGTTCTTC
. TRBJ1-2 TRBD1 15 TRBV7-9 CASSHWDRGTDGYTF TGTGCCAGCAGCCATTGGGACAGGGGAACGGATGGCTACACCTTC
. TRBJ2-1 . 16 TRBV5-1 CASSLETFSLDNEQFF TGCGCCAGCAGCTTGGAAACCTTTAGCCTCGACAATGAGCAGTTCTTC
. TRBJ1-2 . 13 TRBV6-1 CATTTARNYGYTF TGTGCCACGACGACAGCCAGAAACTATGGCTACACCTTC
. TRBJ2-3 . 13 TRBV13 CASRWTGTDTQYF TGTGCCAGCAGGTGGACAGGCACAGATACGCAGTATTTT
. TRBJ2-1 TRBD2 14 TRBV10-3 CAISSGGAGNEQFF TGTGCCATCAGTAGCGGGGGGGCCGGCAATGAGCAGTTCTTC
. TRBJ2-3 TRBD2 15 TRBV6-5 CASRRLAGADDTQYF TGTGCCAGCAGAAGACTAGCGGGGGCCGACGATACGCAGTATTTT
. TRBJ2-5 . 15 TRBV14 CASSHGELAVETQYF TGTGCCAGCAGCCACGGAGAACTAGCAGTAGAGACCCAGTACTTC
. TRBJ1-2 . 13 TRBV19 CASSTTDSYGYTF TGTGCCAGTAGTACTACAGACAGCTATGGCTACACCTTC
. TRBJ2-1 TRBD2 16 TRBV6-4 CASSLEGTSGYNEQFF TGTGCCAGCAGTCTCGAAGGGACTAGCGGCTACAATGAGCAGTTCTTC